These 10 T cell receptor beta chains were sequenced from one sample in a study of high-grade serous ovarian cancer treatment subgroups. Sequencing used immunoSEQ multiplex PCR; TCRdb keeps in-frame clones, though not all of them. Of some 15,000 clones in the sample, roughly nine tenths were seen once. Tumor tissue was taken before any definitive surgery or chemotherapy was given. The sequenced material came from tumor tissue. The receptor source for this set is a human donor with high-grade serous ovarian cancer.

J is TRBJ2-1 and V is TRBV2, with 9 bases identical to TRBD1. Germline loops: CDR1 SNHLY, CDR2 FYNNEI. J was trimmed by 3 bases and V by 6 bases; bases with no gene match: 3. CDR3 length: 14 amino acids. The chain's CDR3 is CASRGQGNYNEQFF. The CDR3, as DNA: TGTGCCAGCAGGGGACAGGGTAACTACAATGAGCAGTTCTTC. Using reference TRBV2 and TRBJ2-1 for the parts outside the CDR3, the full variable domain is EPEVTQTPSHQVTQMGQEVILRCVPISNHLYFYWYRQILGQKVEFLVSFYNNEISEKSEIFDDQFSVERPDGSNFTLKIRSTKLEDSAMYFCASRGQGNYNEQFFGPGTRLTVL.

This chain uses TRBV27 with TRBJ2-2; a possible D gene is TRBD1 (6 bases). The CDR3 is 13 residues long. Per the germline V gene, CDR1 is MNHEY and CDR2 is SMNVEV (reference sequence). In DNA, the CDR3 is TGTGGGTCGGGACACAGGGATCCCGGGGAGCTGTTTTTT. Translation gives CGSGHRDPGELFF.

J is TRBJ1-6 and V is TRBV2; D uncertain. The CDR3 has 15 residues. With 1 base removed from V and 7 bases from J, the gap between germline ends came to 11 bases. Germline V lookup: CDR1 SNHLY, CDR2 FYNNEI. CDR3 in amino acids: CASSEVVGRNSPLHF. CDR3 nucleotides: TGTGCCAGCAGTGAAGTCGTAGGCCGCAATTCACCCCTCCACTTT.

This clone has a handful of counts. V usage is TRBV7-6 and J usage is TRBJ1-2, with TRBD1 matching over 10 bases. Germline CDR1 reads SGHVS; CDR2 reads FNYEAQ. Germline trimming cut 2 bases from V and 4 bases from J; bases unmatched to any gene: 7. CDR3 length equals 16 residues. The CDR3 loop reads CASSLFGGQGGYGYTF. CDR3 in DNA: TGTGCCAGCAGCTTATTCGGTGGACAGGGGGGCTATGGCTACACCTTC.

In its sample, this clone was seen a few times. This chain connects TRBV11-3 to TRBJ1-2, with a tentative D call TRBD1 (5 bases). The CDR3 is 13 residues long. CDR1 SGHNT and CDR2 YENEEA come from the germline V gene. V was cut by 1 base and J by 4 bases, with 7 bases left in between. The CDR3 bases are TGTGCCAGCAGCTTAGCTGGGGGCTATGGCTACACCTTC. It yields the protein CASSLAGGYGYTF.

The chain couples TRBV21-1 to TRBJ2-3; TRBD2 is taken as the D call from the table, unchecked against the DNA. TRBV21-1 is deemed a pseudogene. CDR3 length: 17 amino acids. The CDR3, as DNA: TGTGCCAGCAGCAAAGGGACTAGCGGGGTAAAGGCAGATACGCAGTATTTT. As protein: CASSKGTSGVKADTQYF.

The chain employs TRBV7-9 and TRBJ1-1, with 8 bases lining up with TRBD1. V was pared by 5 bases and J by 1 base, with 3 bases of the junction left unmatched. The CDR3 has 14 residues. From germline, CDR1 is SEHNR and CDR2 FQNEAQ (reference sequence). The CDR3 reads CASSLTGANTEAFF. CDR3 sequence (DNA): TGTGCCAGCAGCCTGACAGGGGCGAACACTGAAGCTTTCTTT.

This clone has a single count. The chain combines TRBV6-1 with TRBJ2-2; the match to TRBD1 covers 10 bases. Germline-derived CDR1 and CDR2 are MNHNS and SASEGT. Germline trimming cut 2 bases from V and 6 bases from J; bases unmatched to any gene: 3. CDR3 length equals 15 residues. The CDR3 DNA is TGTGCCAGCAGTGAATACGGACAGGGGGCCGGGGAGCTGTTTTTT. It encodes CASSEYGQGAGELFF.

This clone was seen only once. The CDR3: CASSLAGGSTDTQYF. CDR3 nucleotides: TGTGCCAGCAGCTTAGCAGGCGGGAGCACAGATACGCAGTATTTT. The V gene is TRBV7-2, the J gene TRBJ2-3, with a tentative D call TRBD2 (5 bases). In germline, CDR1 is SGHTA, CDR2 FQGNSA. This CDR3 region has 15 residues. V was clipped by 0 bases and J by 0 bases, with 7 bases between them.

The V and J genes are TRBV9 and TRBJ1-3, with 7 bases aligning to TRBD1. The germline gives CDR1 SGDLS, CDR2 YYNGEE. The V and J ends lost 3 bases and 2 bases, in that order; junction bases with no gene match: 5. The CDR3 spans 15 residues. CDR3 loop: CASSATRGAGNTIYF. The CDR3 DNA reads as TGTGCCAGCAGCGCTACCAGGGGGGCTGGAAACACCATATATTTT.